This T cell receptor (beta chain) was recovered during a study of spatial heterogeneity in lung cancer. CDR1 is DFQATT and CDR2 is SNEGSKA in the germline V gene (reference sequence). The CDR3 covers 14 residues. V dropped 0 bases and J dropped 4 bases, with 9 bases sitting between them. Regarding the study as a whole: Counts that tracked tumor mutation counts were those of expanded intratumoral alpha and beta TCRs.

As to time point: sample taken at primary tumor resection. Notes on this clonotype: The antigen is undetermined. Being off target in a library aimed at alpha chains, this beta chain has a size of little meaning.

TCRdb used MiXCR to reprocess the 5' RACE reads, holding one entry per CDR3 protein. The table includes more than 9,000 distinct CDR3 sequences, 6% to 6.5% detected once. The chain uses TRBV20-1 and TRBJ2-2, with D hard to call. Sequencing used lung tumor tissue, obtained at surgery. The source of this sequence is a male donor with early-stage non-small cell lung cancer. The CDR3 sequence: CSARDIQTTGELFF. In DNA form, the CDR3 reads TGCAGTGCTAGAGATATTCAGACCACCGGGGAGCTGTTTTTT.